Included here is one TCR beta chain sequence, with context. The clone's antigen remains unknown. No qualities accompany the bases; no much larger clone lies one base away. Each collaborating institution followed its own protocols to collect whole blood in K2EDTA tubes. For TCRbeta analysis, collaborators shipped samples as frozen whole blood, isolated PBMCs, or DNA extracted from either of those sample types. TCRbeta CDR3 regions were amplified from genomic DNA using the immunoSEQ Assay, a bias-controlled multiplex PCR. Under the source paper's analysis protocol: Within the assay, amplification of reference gene primers was used to estimate how many nucleated cells each sample contained. To quantify the absolute abundance of each unique TCRbeta CDR3 rearrangement, sequence reads were collapsed and filtered. For each sample, productive Simpson clonality was calculated as the square root of Simpson's diversity index over productive rearrangements. The immuneACCESS repertoire file appears here via TCRdb, limited to in-frame rearrangements. These files lack a portion of the clones; in checked studies, under half of the deficit traces to unresolved V genes, and the cause of the others is not known. Clonal size and the V and J genes are those of that table, whereas D and trimming came from the DNA. A total of about 170,000 clones appear in this sample, around four fifths of them only once. 20% to 25% of the sample belongs to the ten largest clones.

This sample was included in a study of blood T cell repertoires in COVID-19 (dated by TCRdb to the early 2020s). About the full investigation: Collaborator samples came from the United States, Italy and Spain and covered acute and convalescent phases of COVID-19. Where available, HLA class I and class II types were obtained from metadata supplied by the sample provider rather than from assay-based typing. Sample metadata almost always included a de-identified subject ID, COVID-19 status, age in years and sex. The repertoires were released in a freely available public database meant as a resource for research on the immune response to SARS-CoV-2. Deeply sampled blood TCRbeta repertoires from subjects exposed to, actively infected with, or recovered from COVID-19 were included in the dataset. The prospective study material was composed of cDNA or gDNA derived from T cells, B-cell-depleted T cells, or PBMCs. Samples were obtained from the ongoing ImmuneRACE study (first 160 participants) and from 950 to 1,500 subjects provided by 6 global collaborators.

For this chain, trimming is 5 bases at the V end and 4 bases at the J end, and the number of junction bases without a gene match is 9. CDR1 SGHAT and CDR2 FQNNGV are derived from the germline V gene. Including cysteine and phenylalanine, the CDR3 has 15 amino acids. Only CDR3 DNA is held: 45 bases, read in frame from base 1. Findings and caveats that apply to the study as a whole: Clinical and demographic metadata were provided uncurated, with the amount varying by source and participant.

The sequence joins TRBV11-2 to TRBJ2-7; 9 bases in the junction line up with TRBD2. The sequencing input was peripheral blood. This TCR was sampled from a woman older than 75 with acute or convalescent COVID-19. CDR3 loop: CASSPELAGLYEQYF. The nucleotides are TGTGCCAGCAGCCCCGAGCTAGCGGGACTATACGAGCAGTACTTC.